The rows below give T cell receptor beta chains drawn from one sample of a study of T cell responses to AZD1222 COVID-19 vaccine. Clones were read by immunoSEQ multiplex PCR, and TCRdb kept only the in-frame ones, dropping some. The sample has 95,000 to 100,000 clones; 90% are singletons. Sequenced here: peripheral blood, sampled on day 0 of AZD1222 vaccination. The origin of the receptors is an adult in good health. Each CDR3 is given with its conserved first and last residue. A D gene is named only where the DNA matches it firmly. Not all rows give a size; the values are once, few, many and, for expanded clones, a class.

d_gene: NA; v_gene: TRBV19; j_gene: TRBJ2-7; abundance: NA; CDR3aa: CASSSLQEYEQYF; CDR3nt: TGTGCCAGTAGTTCTCTCCAGGAATACGAGCAGTACTTC
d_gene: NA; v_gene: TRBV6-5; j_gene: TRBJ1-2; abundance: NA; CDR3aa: CASSQTSTVNYGYTF; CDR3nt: TGTGCCAGCAGCCAAACTTCGACGGTGAACTATGGCTACACCTTC
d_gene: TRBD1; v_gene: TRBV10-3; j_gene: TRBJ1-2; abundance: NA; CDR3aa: CATKGTENYGYTF; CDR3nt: TGTGCCACGAAAGGGACAGAGAACTATGGCTACACCTTC
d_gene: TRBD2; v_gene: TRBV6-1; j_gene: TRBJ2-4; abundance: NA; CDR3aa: CASSEMRGALAKNIQYF; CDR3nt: TGTGCCAGCAGTGAGATGCGGGGGGCCTTAGCCAAAAACATTCAGTACTTC
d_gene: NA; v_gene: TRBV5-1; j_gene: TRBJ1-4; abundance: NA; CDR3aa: CASSLMGGVEEKLFF; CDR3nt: TGCGCCAGCAGCTTGATGGGAGGGGTGGAAGAAAAACTGTTTTTT
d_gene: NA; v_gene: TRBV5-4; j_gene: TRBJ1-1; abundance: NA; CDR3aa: CASSPVASGRGTEAFF; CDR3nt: TGTGCCAGCAGCCCAGTTGCCTCCGGGAGGGGCACTGAAGCTTTCTTT
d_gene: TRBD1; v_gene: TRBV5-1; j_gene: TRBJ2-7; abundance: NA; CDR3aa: CASSLGQSEYEQYF; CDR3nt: TGCGCCAGCAGTTTGGGACAGAGTGAGTACGAGCAGTACTTC
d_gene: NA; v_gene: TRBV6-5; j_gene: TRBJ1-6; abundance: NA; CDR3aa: CASRYTEPLHF; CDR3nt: TGTGCCAGCAGGTACACGGAACCCCTCCACTTT
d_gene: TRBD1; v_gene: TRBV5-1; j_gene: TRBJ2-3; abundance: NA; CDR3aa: CASSLEGTGADTQYF; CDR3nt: TGCGCCAGCAGCTTGGAGGGGACAGGAGCAGATACGCAGTATTTT
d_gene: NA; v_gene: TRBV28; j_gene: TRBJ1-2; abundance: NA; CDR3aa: CASSLTGGEGYTF; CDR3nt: TGTGCCAGCAGTTTAACCGGAGGGGAGGGCTACACCTTC
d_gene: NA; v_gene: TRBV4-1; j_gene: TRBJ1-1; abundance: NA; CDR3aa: CASSQDPPGRKGEAFF; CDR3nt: TGCGCCAGCAGCCAAGATCCTCCGGGCCGTAAGGGGGAAGCTTTCTTT
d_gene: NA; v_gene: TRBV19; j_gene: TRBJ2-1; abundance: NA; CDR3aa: CASSRGSSYNEQFF; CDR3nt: TGTGCCAGTAGTCGGGGGAGCTCCTACAATGAGCAGTTCTTC
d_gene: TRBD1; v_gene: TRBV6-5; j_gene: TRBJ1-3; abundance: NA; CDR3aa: CASRQGQKVNTIYF; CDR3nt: TGTGCCAGCAGACAGGGACAGAAGGTCAACACCATATATTTT
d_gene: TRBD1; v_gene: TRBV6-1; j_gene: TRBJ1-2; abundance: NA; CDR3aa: CASSGVLQGSYNYGYTF; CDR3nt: TGTGCCAGCAGTGGCGTATTACAGGGGAGTTATAACTATGGCTACACCTTC
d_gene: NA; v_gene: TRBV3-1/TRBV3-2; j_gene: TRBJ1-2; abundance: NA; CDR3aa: CASSQEVERRNGYTF; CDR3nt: TGTGCCAGCAGCCAAGAAGTCGAAAGGCGGAATGGCTACACCTTC
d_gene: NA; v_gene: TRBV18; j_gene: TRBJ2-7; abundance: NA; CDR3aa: CASSRDSYEQYF; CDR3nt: TGTGCCAGCTCCCGGGACTCCTACGAGCAGTACTTC
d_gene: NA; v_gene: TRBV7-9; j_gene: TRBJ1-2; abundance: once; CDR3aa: CASSSAGGLGYTF; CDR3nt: TGTGCCAGCAGCTCGGCCGGAGGGCTCGGCTACACCTTC
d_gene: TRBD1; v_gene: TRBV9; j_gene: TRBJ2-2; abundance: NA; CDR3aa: CASSVWDSANTGELFF; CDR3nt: TGTGCCAGCAGCGTTTGGGACAGCGCGAACACCGGGGAGCTGTTTTTT
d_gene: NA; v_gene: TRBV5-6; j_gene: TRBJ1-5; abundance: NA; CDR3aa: CASSLWSGLATGQPQHF; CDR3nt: TGTGCCAGCAGCTTGTGGTCGGGACTCGCCACCGGGCAGCCCCAGCATTTT
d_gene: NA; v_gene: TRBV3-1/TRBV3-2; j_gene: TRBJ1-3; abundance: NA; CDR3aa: CASSQKKSSGNTIYF; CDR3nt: TGTGCCAGCAGCCAGAAGAAGAGCTCTGGAAACACCATATATTTT